What follows describes a single TCR beta chain. No antigen is known for it. Trimming removed 7 bases at V and 1 base at J, with 6 bases between. The germline CDR1 and CDR2 sequences are MDHEN and SYDVKM. The CDR3 contains 12 residues. Assay: immunoSEQ multiplex PCR; the TCRdb copy retains only in-frame clones and omits some. The table includes approximately 620,000 clones, about 96% detected once. The data are from a study of shared clonotypes between healthy human individuals. About the study: Aged between 18 and 49, the donors were a couple of women and three men.

General study results and limits: The diversity represented, both genetic and in exposure history, was limited by few donors.

The chain joins TRBV28 to TRBJ2-3; no reliable D call. Source material: naive CD4+ T cells sorted from blood. As for subset: CD45RA+ positively selected. This clonotype was obtained from a woman aged 30 to 39 in good health. In DNA form, the CDR3 reads TGTGCCAGCAAGATCGGCACAGATACGCAGTATTTT. Residues: CASKIGTDTQYF.